The TCR beta chain under discussion was sequenced for a study of blood T cell repertoires in COVID-19. Study at large: Samples representing acute and convalescent COVID-19 were sourced from the United States, Italy and Spain. T cells, B-cell-depleted T cells, or PBMCs supplied cDNA or gDNA.

CDR3 length: 15 amino acids. Germline V gene data show CDR1 as SGHRS and CDR2 as YFSETQ. Trimming removed 6 bases from V and 5 bases from J; junction bases left unmatched: 9. Source study methods: Cell counts per sample came from amplifying reference gene primers. TCRdb's copy holds only in-frame clones and misses some; the assay was immunoSEQ multiplex PCR. V and J calls and clone size are given by that table; D and trimming were obtained from the DNA. Of 150,000 to 170,000 clones listed, about 89% were seen once; the top ten hold approximately 0.59%. The chain joins TRBV5-1 to TRBJ2-1; TRBD2 aligns across 9 bases. Sequencing used peripheral blood. This receptor was obtained from a man between 45 and 60 years old with acute or convalescent COVID-19. In DNA, the CDR3 is TGCGCCAGCACCCCAGACCGGACTAGCGACAATGAGCAGTTCTTC. It translates to CASTPDRTSDNEQFF.